This T cell receptor beta chain is drawn from a study of vaccination effects on CD4 cells after COVID-19. Whole-study context: Post-vaccine specimens were collected at a median of 72 days following the second dose. General study findings and limits: Late in the post-vaccination period, infection-induced and vaccine-induced clones underwent marked clonal contraction.

Viral peptide pools were used in the ViraFEST assay to expand antigen-specific CD4+ T cells, and sequencing came afterward. Around day 10 of culture, CD4+ T cells were separated out. Two-dose vaccination with either BNT162b2 or mRNA-1273 was given to the participants. Vaccine recipients, nucleocapsid antibody negative, had no prior SARS-CoV-2 infection. On days 3 and 7, fresh IL-2 medium replaced half the medium. Concerning this clone: What it binds is unknown.

The method was immunoSEQ multiplex PCR; TCRdb's version includes in-frame clones alone and lacks a portion of them. Among around 81,000 clones listed, about three quarters were seen once. Sequencing was performed on CD4+ T cells from PBMCs cultured with HCoV-OC43 spike peptides, taken after COVID-19 vaccination. Described subset: HCoV-OC43 spike overlapping peptide pool stimulation. The sequence derives from a human donor who received a COVID-19 vaccine.

CDR3 nucleotides: TGTGCCAGCAGCCAGGGTCAAGAGACCCAGTACTTC. It is translated as CASSQGQETQYF. The J gene is TRBJ2-5, the V gene TRBV2, with D tentatively TRBD1 (5 bases). The germline V gene has CDR1 SNHLY and CDR2 FYNNEI. The V end was cut by 6 bases, the J end by 2 bases, with 7 bases between. The CDR3 length is 12 residues.